This T cell receptor beta chain was profiled in a study of CD4 T cells in relation to SARS-CoV-2 and coronaviruses. Study details: The restricting HLA molecule for shared crossreactive spike epitopes was mapped.

Using immunoSEQ multiplex PCR, the repertoire was profiled, and TCRdb retains in-frame clones only, with some absent. The data contain 25,000 to 30,000 clones, about 78% of them singletons. Details on this clone: What it recognizes is unknown.

CD4+ T cells from unexposed donors were obtained before the COVID-19 pandemic (2011-2018). After roughly ten days of culture, CD4+ T cells were isolated. Cells permitting, SARS-CoV-2 S/N and four cold-coronavirus spikes were tested on unexposed-donor CD4+ T cells. Half the medium was replaced with IL-2 medium on days 3 and 7. There are 19 residues in the CDR3. CDR1 and CDR2 from the germline V gene are SGHTS and YDEGEE. V was cut by 5 bases and J by 7 bases, with 34 bases left in between. This TCR was sampled from a human donor in good health. This rearrangement joins TRBV5-8 to TRBJ2-7; D could derive from TRBD1 or TRBD2 (5 bases each). Sequenced: CD4+ T cells from PBMCs, cultured in vitro. As DNA, the CDR3 is TGTGCCAGCAGAAGAACTTCGGGGACCCCGGGCCTCTCGATGGGGGAGCAGTACTTC. Protein sequence: CASRRTSGTPGLSMGEQYF.